These 9 T cell receptor beta chains were sequenced from one sample in a study of OX40 agonist ivuxolimab in advanced cancers. Produced via immunoSEQ multiplex PCR; TCRdb's table is partial and in-frame only. The sample lists more than 45,000 clones, around 82% occurring once. The sample was CD4+ or CD8+ T cells sorted from blood, taken in a trial of the OX40 agonist ivuxolimab. These receptors came from an adult with an advanced solid tumor such as melanoma, head and neck, liver or kidney cancer.

The V and J genes are TRBV7-8 and TRBJ2-3, with 8 bases fitting TRBD2. The CDR3 is 16 residues long. With 1 base clipped from V and 0 bases from J, the junction kept 3 bases outside the gene matches. The germline V gene has CDR1 SGHVS and CDR2 FQNEAQ. The CDR3 is CASSLVSSGSTDTQYF. The DNA of the CDR3 is TGTGCCAGCAGCTTAGTTTCTAGCGGGAGCACAGATACGCAGTATTTT.

The chain employs TRBV28 and TRBJ1-2; D not resolved. V was shortened by 6 bases and J by 5 bases, with 28 bases between the two germline ends. Per germline, CDR1 MDHEN and CDR2 SYDVKM. CDR3 length: 18 amino acids. CDR3: CASSRPRLDDKTEYGYTF. DNA for the CDR3: TGTGCCAGCAGCCGACCTCGGTTGGACGATAAGACGGAATATGGCTACACCTTC.

CDR3 residues: CASSLVASGYGELFF. The CDR3 DNA reads TGTGCCAGCAGCTTAGTGGCTAGCGGGTACGGGGAGCTGTTTTTT. This sequence joins TRBV7-2 and TRBJ2-2, with 8 bases aligning to TRBD2. This CDR3 comprises 15 residues. Germline V gives CDR1 SGHTA, CDR2 FQGNSA. V lost 1 base and J lost 7; bases outside the gene matches: 5. The variable domain in full, completed from reference TRBV7-2 and TRBJ2-2, reads GAGVSQSPSNKVTEKGKDVELRCDPISGHTALYWYRQSLGQGLEFLIYFQGNSAPDKSGLPSDRFSAERTGGSVSTLTIQRTQQEDSAVYLCASSLVASGYGELFFGEGSRLTVL.

The chain has TRBV28 and TRBJ2-6, with a tentative D call TRBD2 (5 bases). Germline CDR1 and CDR2: MDHEN and SYDVKM. V dropped 1 base and J dropped 2 bases, with 9 bases sitting between them. The CDR3 is made up of 16 amino acids. CDR3 nucleotides: TGTGCCAGCAGTTTATCTGGGAGTACTGGGGCCAACGTCCTGACTTTC. This sequence encodes CASSLSGSTGANVLTF.

The V and J genes are TRBV6-5 and TRBJ1-5; TRBD1 is a possible D gene (5 bases). This CDR3 is 15 amino acids long. V was trimmed by 6 bases and J by 4 bases, leaving 16 bases between them. Germline assignment: CDR1 MNHEY and CDR2 SVGAGI. CDR3 sequence: CASSPYGRGNQPQHF. CDR3 coding DNA: TGTGCCAGCAGCCCTTACGGACGGGGGAATCAGCCCCAGCATTTT.

Here the CDR3 DNA reads TGTGCCAGTAGTATCGGGGGGACTAATGAAAAACTGTTTTTT. The encoded protein is CASSIGGTNEKLFF. The V gene is TRBV19, the J gene TRBJ1-4; a possible D gene is TRBD1 (5 bases). The germline CDR1 and CDR2 sequences are LNHDA and SQIVND (reference sequence). Trimming removed 3 bases at V and 2 bases at J, with 7 bases between. This CDR3 comprises 14 residues.

V is TRBV28 and J is TRBJ1-4, with no clear D. This CDR3 comprises 11 residues. V was cut by 2 bases and J by 6 bases, with 1 base left in between. CDR1 and CDR2 from the germline V gene are MDHEN and SYDVKM. CDR3 region: CASSLDEKLFF. CDR3 coding DNA: TGTGCCAGCAGTTTAGATGAAAAACTGTTTTTT.

The chain carries TRBV4-1 and TRBJ2-5, with a tentative D call TRBD2 (6 bases). CDR1 is MGHRA, CDR2 YSYEKL, per germline. Trimming pared 0 bases from V and 5 bases from J, leaving 10 bases between. This CDR3 is built from 14 residues. In DNA form, the CDR3 reads TGCGCCAGCAGCCAAGATGGGGGGTGGGAGACCCAGTACTTC. Translation: CASSQDGGWETQYF.

The V and J genes are TRBV28 and TRBJ2-5, with 10 bases aligning to TRBD2. Germline trimming cut 7 bases from V and 1 base from J; bases unmatched to any gene: 6. The CDR3 consists of 15 residues. Per the germline V gene, CDR1 is MDHEN and CDR2 is SYDVKM. The DNA for the CDR3 is TGTGCCAGCAAGACTAGCGGGCGGGGCCAAGAGACCCAGTACTTC. Amino acids: CASKTSGRGQETQYF.